Listed below are T cell receptor beta chains from one sample, sequenced in a study of CD8 T cells in Susac syndrome. A single record per CDR3 protein comes from TCRdb applying MiXCR to the immunoSEQ multiplex PCR reads. The table includes 95,000 to 150,000 distinct CDR3 sequences, just under 95% detected once. The specimen sequenced was CD8+ T cells from PBMCs. The source is a human donor with Susac syndrome. Both conserved end residues are part of each CDR3. The D gene is left open where the match is weak. Only some rows state a clone size, as once, few, many or a class for expanded clones.

cdr3_length j_call clone_size d_call v_call cdr3_aa cdr3_nt
15 TRBJ2-2 - - TRBV25-1 CASSEGQGWTGELFF TGTGCCAGCAGTGAAGGGCAGGGCTGGACCGGGGAGCTGTTTTTT
13 TRBJ2-1 - - TRBV30 CASANGSSNEQFF TGTGCCTCGGCGAACGGGAGCTCAAATGAGCAGTTCTTC
17 TRBJ1-1 - - TRBV28 CASSPTLRGERNTEAFF TGTGCCAGCAGCCCCACACTAAGGGGGGAAAGGAACACTGAAGCTTTCTTT
15 TRBJ1-5 - - TRBV2 CASMENSRGNQPQHF TGTGCCAGCATGGAAAATTCCAGGGGCAATCAGCCCCAGCATTTT
13 TRBJ1-1 - TRBD1 TRBV6-5 CASRQGDNTEAFF TGTGCCAGCAGACAGGGGGACAACACTGAAGCTTTCTTT
14 TRBJ2-7 - - TRBV18 CASSPRTETYEQYF TGTGCCAGCTCACCAAGGACAGAGACCTACGAGCAGTACTTC
16 TRBJ2-7 - TRBD1 TRBV4-1 CASSQIGTGRSYEQYF TGCGCCAGCAGCCAAATAGGGACAGGACGGTCCTACGAGCAGTACTTC
16 TRBJ2-2 - TRBD1 TRBV9 CASSDPGQGGTGELFF TGTGCCAGCAGCGACCCGGGACAGGGGGGCACCGGGGAGCTGTTTTTT
12 TRBJ1-2 - - TRBV4-2 CASSDPGGGYTF TGTGCCAGCAGCGACCCGGGGGGAGGCTACACCTTC
15 TRBJ2-1 - - TRBV9 CASSVGGAQYNEQFF TGTGCCAGCAGCGTAGGTGGGGCCCAGTACAATGAGCAGTTCTTC
15 TRBJ1-5 - - TRBV12-3/TRBV12-4 CASSSRTSWGQPQHF TGTGCCAGCAGCTCCAGGACCTCGTGGGGTCAGCCCCAGCATTTT
14 TRBJ2-3 - - TRBV6-2/TRBV6-3 CASSSTGTTDTQYF TGTGCCAGCAGTTCCACCGGGACTACAGATACGCAGTATTTT
14 TRBJ1-1 once - TRBV19 CASSIEGLNTEAFF TGTGCCAGTAGTATCGAGGGGCTAAACACTGAAGCTTTCTTT
13 TRBJ2-7 once - TRBV5-1 CASSLTTVYEQYF TGCGCCAGCAGCTTGACCACAGTTTACGAGCAGTACTTC
17 TRBJ2-7 - - TRBV15 CATSSRLGARMNYEQYF TGTGCCACCAGCAGTCGCTTGGGGGCCCGAATGAACTACGAGCAGTACTTC
17 TRBJ1-1 - TRBD1 TRBV11-1 CASSPLAGTGGTEEVFF TGTGCCAGCAGCCCACTCGCCGGGACAGGGGGCACGGAGGAAGTTTTCTTT
10 TRBJ1-1 - - TRBV6-6 CASEAVSAFF TGTGCCAGCGAAGCGGTATCAGCTTTCTTT
13 TRBJ1-1 once - TRBV5-1 CASSDNMNTEAFF TGCGCCAGCAGCGACAACATGAACACTGAAGCTTTCTTT
15 TRBJ1-6 - - TRBV15 CATNSRGRANSPLHF TGTGCCACCAACTCGCGGGGCAGGGCGAATTCACCCCTCCACTTT
17 TRBJ2-2 - - TRBV3-1 CASSQEYEGPRAGELFF TGTGCCAGCAGCCAAGAGTATGAGGGTCCTCGGGCCGGGGAGCTGTTTTTT
17 TRBJ2-2 - TRBD1 TRBV6-5 CASSYSTTGTNTGELFF TGTGCCAGCAGTTACTCCACGACAGGGACGAACACCGGGGAGCTGTTTTTT
14 TRBJ2-1 - - TRBV3-1 CASNRDSTSDEQFF TGTGCCAGCAACCGGGACTCAACGTCGGATGAGCAGTTCTTC
15 TRBJ2-7 - TRBD2 TRBV12-3/TRBV12-4 CASSLRRGGENEQYF TGTGCCAGCAGTTTAAGGCGGGGGGGGGAGAACGAGCAGTACTTC
16 TRBJ2-7 - - TRBV4-2 CASSQDRGNPSYEQYF TGTGCCAGCAGCCAAGACCGGGGGAACCCTTCCTACGAGCAGTACTTC
16 TRBJ1-4 once TRBD1 TRBV11-3 CASSLAYRGRDEKLFF TGTGCCAGCAGCTTAGCGTACAGGGGGCGCGATGAAAAACTGTTTTTT
14 TRBJ2-7 - - TRBV11-1 CASSLEGPTYEQYF TGTGCCAGCAGCTTAGAGGGACCGACGTACGAGCAGTACTTC
13 TRBJ2-2 - TRBD2 TRBV30 CAWMGLATGELFF TGTGCCTGGATGGGACTAGCGACCGGGGAGCTGTTTTTT
11 TRBJ1-4 - - TRBV12-3/TRBV12-4 CASSDVEKLFF TGTGCCAGCAGCGATGTTGAAAAACTGTTTTTT
15 TRBJ2-1 - TRBD2 TRBV3-1 CASSQVAGAGNEQFF TGTGCCAGCAGCCAAGTAGCGGGGGCGGGGAATGAGCAGTTCTTC
12 TRBJ1-2 once TRBD1 TRBV30 CAWSQGDYGYTF TGTGCCTGGAGTCAGGGGGACTATGGCTACACCTTC
13 TRBJ2-7 - - TRBV12-3/TRBV12-4 CASSPSGNYEQYF TGTGCCAGCAGTCCCTCAGGGAACTACGAGCAGTACTTC
14 TRBJ2-3 once - TRBV20-1 CSARSELGTDTQYF TGCAGTGCTAGGTCTGAGCTCGGCACAGATACGCAGTATTTT
14 TRBJ2-1 - - TRBV27 CASSNSGSYNEQFF TGTGCCAGCAGCAATTCCGGTTCCTACAATGAGCAGTTCTTC
15 TRBJ2-7 - - TRBV30 CAWRPTGHPAYEQYF TGTGCCTGGAGGCCGACGGGGCACCCGGCCTACGAGCAGTACTTC
14 TRBJ1-6 - - TRBV25-1 CASSEYGDNSPLHF TGTGCCAGCAGTGAATATGGCGACAATTCACCCCTCCACTTT
16 TRBJ2-1 - TRBD2 TRBV4-1 CASSLSRTSGNNEQFF TGCGCCAGCAGCCTATCCAGGACTAGCGGGAACAATGAGCAGTTCTTC
15 TRBJ2-2 - - TRBV4-3 CASSQEGGNTGELFF TGCGCCAGCAGCCAAGAGGGAGGGAACACCGGGGAGCTGTTTTTT
15 TRBJ2-7 - TRBD1 TRBV19 CASSIAWTGDYEQYF TGTGCCAGTAGTATAGCCTGGACAGGTGACTACGAGCAGTACTTC
14 TRBJ2-7 - - TRBV7-9 CASSSGQRIYEQYF TGTGCCAGCAGCTCCGGACAGAGAATCTACGAGCAGTACTTC
15 TRBJ1-1 - - TRBV6-5 CASRRKGDANTEAFF TGTGCCAGCAGACGAAAAGGGGATGCGAACACTGAAGCTTTCTTT
15 TRBJ2-7 - - TRBV6-2/TRBV6-3 CASSYTPDRSYEQYF TGTGCCAGCAGTTACACCCCCGACAGATCCTACGAGCAGTACTTC
13 TRBJ1-1 - - TRBV6-2/TRBV6-3 CASSYGGGTEAFF TGTGCCAGCAGTTACGGGGGTGGTACTGAAGCTTTCTTT
16 TRBJ2-7 - - TRBV7-9 CASSSTGGGDIYEQYF TGTGCCAGCAGCTCCACTGGGGGAGGGGACATCTACGAGCAGTACTTC
18 TRBJ1-4 - - TRBV20-1 CSARGDEGVSVLVEKLFF TGCAGTGCTAGAGGTGATGAGGGAGTCTCTGTCTTGGTTGAAAAACTGTTTTTT
16 TRBJ2-1 once TRBD2 TRBV9 CASSVVAGPDLNEQFF TGTGCCAGCAGCGTAGTAGCGGGGCCCGACCTAAATGAGCAGTTCTTC
17 TRBJ1-6 - - TRBV7-8 CASSPVSSGDYNSPLHF TGTGCCAGCAGCCCTGTGTCATCGGGGGACTATAATTCACCCCTCCACTTT